This T cell receptor (beta chain) was identified in a study of blood T cell repertoires in COVID-19. Study background: Sites across the United States, Italy and Spain contributed samples from acute and convalescent COVID-19. The cDNA or gDNA used as material had been derived from T cells, B-cell-depleted T cells, or PBMCs.

Trimming took 0 bases from V and 2 from J; bases not matched to a gene: 5. The length of the CDR3 is 16 residues. The germline CDR1 and CDR2 sequences are SGHNT and YYREEE (reference sequence). Original methodology: Quantification of nucleated cells was approximated via reference gene primer amplification. The data were produced by immunoSEQ multiplex PCR, yet TCRdb's version contains in-frame clones alone and is incomplete. The V and J calls and clone size are taken from that table; D and trimming were inferred from the DNA. The repertoire holds about 180,000 clones, with roughly 78% as singletons. Sequenced input: peripheral blood. The sequence derives from a man between 65 and 85 years old with active or convalescent COVID-19. The rearrangement uses TRBV5-4 and TRBJ2-1, with 7 bases lining up with TRBD2. In DNA form, the CDR3 reads TGTGCCAGCAGCTTGGGCACGGGAGGCGCCTACAATGAGCAGTTCTTC. It yields the protein CASSLGTGGAYNEQFF.